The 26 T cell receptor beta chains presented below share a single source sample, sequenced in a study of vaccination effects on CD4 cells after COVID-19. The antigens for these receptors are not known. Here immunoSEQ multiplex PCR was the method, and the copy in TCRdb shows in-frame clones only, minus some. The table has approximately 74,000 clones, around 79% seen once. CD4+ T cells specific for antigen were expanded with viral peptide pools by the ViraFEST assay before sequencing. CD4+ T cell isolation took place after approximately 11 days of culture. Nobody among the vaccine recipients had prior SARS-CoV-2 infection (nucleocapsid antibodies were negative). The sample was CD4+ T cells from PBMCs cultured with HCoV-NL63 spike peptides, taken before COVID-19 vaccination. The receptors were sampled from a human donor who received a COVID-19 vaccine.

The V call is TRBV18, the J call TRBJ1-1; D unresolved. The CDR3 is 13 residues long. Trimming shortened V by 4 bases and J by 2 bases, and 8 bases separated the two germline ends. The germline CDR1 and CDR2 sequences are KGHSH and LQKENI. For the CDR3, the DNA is TGTGCCAGCTCACTATTAGACAACACTGAAGCTTTCTTT. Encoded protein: CASSLLDNTEAFF.

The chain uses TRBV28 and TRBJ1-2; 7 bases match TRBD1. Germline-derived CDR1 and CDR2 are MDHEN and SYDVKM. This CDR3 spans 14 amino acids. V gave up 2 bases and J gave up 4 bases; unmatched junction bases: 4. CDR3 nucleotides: TGTGCCAGCAGTTTAGGGACAGCGCCCTATGGCTACACCTTC. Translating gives CASSLGTAPYGYTF.

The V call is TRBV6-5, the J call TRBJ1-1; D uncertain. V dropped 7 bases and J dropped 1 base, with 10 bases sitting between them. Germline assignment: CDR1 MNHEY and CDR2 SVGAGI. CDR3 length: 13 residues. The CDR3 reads CASTQVWNTEAFF. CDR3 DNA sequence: TGTGCCAGCACTCAGGTGTGGAACACTGAAGCTTTCTTT.

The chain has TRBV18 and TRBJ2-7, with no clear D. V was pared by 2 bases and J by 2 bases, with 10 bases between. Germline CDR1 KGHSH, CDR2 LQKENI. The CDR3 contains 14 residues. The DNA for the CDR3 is TGTGCCAGCTCACCAACCCCCGGAGCCTACGAGCAGTACGTC. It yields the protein CASSPTPGAYEQYV.

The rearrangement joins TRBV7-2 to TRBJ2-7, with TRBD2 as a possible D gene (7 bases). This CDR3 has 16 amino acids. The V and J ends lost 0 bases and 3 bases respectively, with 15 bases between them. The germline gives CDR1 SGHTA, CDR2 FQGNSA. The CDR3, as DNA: TGTGCCAGCAGCTTAGCGGGCGGGGGCGTAGGCTACGAGCAGTACGTC. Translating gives CASSLAGGGVGYEQYV.

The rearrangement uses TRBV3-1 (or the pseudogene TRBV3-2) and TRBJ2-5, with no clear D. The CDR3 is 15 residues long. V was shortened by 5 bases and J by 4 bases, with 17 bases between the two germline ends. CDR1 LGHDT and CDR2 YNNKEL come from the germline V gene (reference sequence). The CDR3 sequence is CASSTTLWAAETQYF. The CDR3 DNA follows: TGTGCCAGCAGCACCACCCTCTGGGCCGCAGAGACCCAGTACTTC.

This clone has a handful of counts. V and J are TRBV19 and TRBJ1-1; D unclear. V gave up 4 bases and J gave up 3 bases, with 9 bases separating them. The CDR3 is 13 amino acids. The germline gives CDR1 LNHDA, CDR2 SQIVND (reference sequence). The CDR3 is CASSRVRDTEAFF. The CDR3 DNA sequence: TGTGCCAGTAGTAGGGTAAGGGACACTGAAGCTTTCTTT.

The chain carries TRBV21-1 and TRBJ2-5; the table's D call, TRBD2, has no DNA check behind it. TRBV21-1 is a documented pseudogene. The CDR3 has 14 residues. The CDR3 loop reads CASSKLRAAETQYF. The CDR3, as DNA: TGTGCCAGCAGCAAATTGAGAGCGGCCGAGACCCAGTACTTC.

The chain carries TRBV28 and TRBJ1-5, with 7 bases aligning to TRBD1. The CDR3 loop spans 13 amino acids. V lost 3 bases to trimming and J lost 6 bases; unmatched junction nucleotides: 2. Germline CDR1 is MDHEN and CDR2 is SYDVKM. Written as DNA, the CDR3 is TGTGCCAGCAGTTTGACAGGGCGTCAGCCCCAGCATTTT. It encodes CASSLTGRQPQHF.

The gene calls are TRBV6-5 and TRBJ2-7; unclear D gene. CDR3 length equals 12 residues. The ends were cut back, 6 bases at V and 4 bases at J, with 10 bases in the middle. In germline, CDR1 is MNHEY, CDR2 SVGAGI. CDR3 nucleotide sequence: TGTGCCAGCAGCGGTGAAGGTTACGAGCAGTACGTC. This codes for CASSGEGYEQYV.

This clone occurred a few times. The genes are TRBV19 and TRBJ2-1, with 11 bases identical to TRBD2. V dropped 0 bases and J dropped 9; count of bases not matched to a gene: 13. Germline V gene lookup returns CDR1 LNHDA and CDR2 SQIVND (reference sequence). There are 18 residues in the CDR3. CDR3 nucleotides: TGTGCCAGTAGTATAGATAATAGGCTAGCGGGGGGCCAGGGTGAGCAGTTCTTC. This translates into CASSIDNRLAGGQGEQFF.

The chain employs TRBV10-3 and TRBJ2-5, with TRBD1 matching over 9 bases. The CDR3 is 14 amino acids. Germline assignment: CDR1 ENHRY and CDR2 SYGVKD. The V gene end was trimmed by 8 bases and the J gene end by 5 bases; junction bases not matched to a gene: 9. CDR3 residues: CAIGRTGARETQYF. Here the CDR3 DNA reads TGTGCCATCGGACGGACAGGGGCAAGGGAGACCCAGTACTTC.

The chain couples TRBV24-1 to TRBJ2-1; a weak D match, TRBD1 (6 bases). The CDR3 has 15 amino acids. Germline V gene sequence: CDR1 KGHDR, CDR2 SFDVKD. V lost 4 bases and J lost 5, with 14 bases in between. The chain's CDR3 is CATSEQGAGDNEQFF. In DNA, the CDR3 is TGTGCCACCAGTGAACAGGGTGCCGGGGACAATGAGCAGTTCTTC.

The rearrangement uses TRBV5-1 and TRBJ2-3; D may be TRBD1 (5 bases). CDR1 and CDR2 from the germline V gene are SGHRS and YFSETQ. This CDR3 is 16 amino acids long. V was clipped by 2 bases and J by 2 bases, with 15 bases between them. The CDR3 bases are TGCGCCAGCAGCTTAGTCCCAGGGATCCTCACAGATACGCAGTATTTT. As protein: CASSLVPGILTDTQYF.

CDR3 in DNA: TGTGCCAGCAGCTTACATCCCCAAGAGACCCAGTACTTC. It specifies CASSLHPQETQYF. This chain links TRBV5-5 with TRBJ2-5; D not resolved. CDR1 and CDR2 (germline): SGHKS, YYEKEE (reference sequence). The V and J ends lost 2 bases and 1 base respectively, with 6 bases between them. The CDR3 has 13 amino acids.

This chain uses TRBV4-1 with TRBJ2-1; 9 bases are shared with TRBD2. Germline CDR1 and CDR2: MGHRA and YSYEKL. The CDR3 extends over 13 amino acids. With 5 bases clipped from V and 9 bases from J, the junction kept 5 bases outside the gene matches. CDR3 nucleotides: TGCGCCAGCAGCAGGGCGGGGGGGCCTGAGCAGTTCTTC. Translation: CASSRAGGPEQFF.

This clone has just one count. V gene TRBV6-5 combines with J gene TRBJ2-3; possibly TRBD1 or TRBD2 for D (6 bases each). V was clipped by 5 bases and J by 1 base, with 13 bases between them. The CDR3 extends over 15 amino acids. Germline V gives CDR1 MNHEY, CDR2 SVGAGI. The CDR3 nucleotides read TGTGCCAGCAGTCGAGGGGGACTTCGCACAGATACGCAGTATTTT. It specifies CASSRGGLRTDTQYF.

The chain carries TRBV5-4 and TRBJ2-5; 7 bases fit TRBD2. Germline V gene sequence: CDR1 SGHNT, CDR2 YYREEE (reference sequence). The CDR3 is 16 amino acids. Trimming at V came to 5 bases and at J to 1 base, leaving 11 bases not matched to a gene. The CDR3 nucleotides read TGTGCCAGCAGTCCTAACTCCGGGGGGATCCAAGAGACCCAGTACTTC. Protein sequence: CASSPNSGGIQETQYF. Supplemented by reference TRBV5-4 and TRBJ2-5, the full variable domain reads ETGVTQSPTHLIKTRGQQVTLRCSSQSGHNTVSWYQQALGQGPQFIFQYYREEENGRGNFPPRFSGLQFPNYSSELNVNALELDDSALYLCASSPNSGGIQETQYFGPGTRLLVL.

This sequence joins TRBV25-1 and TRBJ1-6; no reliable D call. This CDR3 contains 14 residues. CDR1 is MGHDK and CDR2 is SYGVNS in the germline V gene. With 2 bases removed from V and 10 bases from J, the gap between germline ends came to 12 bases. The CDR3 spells CASSELRRTSPLHF. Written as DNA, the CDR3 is TGTGCCAGCAGTGAACTTCGGCGGACGTCACCCCTCCACTTT.

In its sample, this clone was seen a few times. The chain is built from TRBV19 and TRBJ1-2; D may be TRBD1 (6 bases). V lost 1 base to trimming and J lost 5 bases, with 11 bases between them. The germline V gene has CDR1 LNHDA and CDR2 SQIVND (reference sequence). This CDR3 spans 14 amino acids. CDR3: CASSIALQGYGYTF. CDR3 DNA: TGTGCCAGTAGTATAGCCTTACAGGGATATGGCTACACCTTC.

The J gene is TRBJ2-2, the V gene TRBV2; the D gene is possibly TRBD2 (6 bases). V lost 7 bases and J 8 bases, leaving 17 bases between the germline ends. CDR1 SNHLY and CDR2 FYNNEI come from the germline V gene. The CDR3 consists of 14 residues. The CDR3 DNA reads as TGTGCCAGCAAGGTAGCGGTAATTCCTGGGGAGCTGTTTTTT. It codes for CASKVAVIPGELFF. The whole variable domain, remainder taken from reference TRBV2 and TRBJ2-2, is EPEVTQTPSHQVTQMGQEVILRCVPISNHLYFYWYRQILGQKVEFLVSFYNNEISEKSEIFDDQFSVERPDGSNFTLKIRSTKLEDSAMYFCASKVAVIPGELFFGEGSRLTVL.

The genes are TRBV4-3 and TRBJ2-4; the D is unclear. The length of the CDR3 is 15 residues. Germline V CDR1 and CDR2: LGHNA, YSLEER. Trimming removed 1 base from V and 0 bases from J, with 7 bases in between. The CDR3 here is CASSQGRTAKNIQYF. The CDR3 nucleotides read TGCGCCAGCAGCCAAGGTCGGACAGCCAAAAACATTCAGTACTTC.

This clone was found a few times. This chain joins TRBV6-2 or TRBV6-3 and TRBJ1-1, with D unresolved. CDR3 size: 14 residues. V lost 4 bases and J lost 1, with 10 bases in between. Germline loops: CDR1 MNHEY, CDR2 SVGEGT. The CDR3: CASSSFTRNTEAFF. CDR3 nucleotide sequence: TGTGCCAGCAGTTCGTTTACAAGGAACACTGAAGCTTTCTTT.

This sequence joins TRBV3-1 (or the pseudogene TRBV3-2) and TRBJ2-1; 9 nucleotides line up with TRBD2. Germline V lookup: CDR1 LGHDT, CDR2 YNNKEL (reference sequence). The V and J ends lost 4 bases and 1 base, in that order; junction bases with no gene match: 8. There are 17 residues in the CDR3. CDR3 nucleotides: TGTGCCAGCAGCCGAGGGACTAGCCGAATTTCCTACAATGAGCAGTTCTTC. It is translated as CASSRGTSRISYNEQFF.

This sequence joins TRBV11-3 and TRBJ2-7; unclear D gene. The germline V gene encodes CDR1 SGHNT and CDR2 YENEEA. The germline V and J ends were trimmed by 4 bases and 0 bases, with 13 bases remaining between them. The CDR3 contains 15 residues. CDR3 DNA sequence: TGTGCCAGCAGCTCCGGACGAACGAGCTCCTACGAGCAGTACGTC. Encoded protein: CASSSGRTSSYEQYV.

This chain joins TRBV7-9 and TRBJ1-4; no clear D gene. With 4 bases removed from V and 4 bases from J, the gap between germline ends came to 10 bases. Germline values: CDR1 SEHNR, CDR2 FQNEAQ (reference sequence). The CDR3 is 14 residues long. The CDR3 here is CASSSRHGNEKLFF. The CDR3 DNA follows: TGTGCCAGCAGCTCGCGACACGGTAATGAAAAACTGTTTTTT.